Shown below are 10 T cell receptor beta chains from a single sample sequenced in a study of CD8+CD57+ T cells in acquired aplastic anemia. TCR beta VDJ and CDR3 profiling used genomic DNA as template. TCRdb fed the reads into MiXCR, producing one record per CDR3 protein. This table holds some 200,000 distinct CDR3 sequences, over 60% found once. The sample comprised sorted CD4+, CD8+, or CD8+CD57+ T cells (not recorded which) from PBMCs. The receptors stem from a human donor in good health.

The chain combines TRBV20-1 with TRBJ1-1, with 7 bases fitting TRBD1. V lost 8 bases to trimming and J lost 0 bases; unmatched junction nucleotides: 6. This CDR3 spans 13 amino acids. Germline lookup yields CDR1 DFQATT and CDR2 SNEGSKA (reference sequence). Here the CDR3 DNA reads TGCAGTTCGATAGACAGGGTGAACACTGAAGCTTTCTTT. Encoded protein: CSSIDRVNTEAFF.

This clonotype was recorded a few times. The chain uses TRBV25-1 and TRBJ2-5, with 8 nucleotides matching TRBD2. Germline CDR1 and CDR2: MGHDK and SYGVNS. There are 16 residues in the CDR3. The V and J ends lost 6 bases and 4 bases, in that order; junction bases with no gene match: 13. The CDR3 DNA follows: TGTGCCAGCAGCTCGTTCTCGGGGGGGATTGGAGAGACCCAGTACTTC. It codes for CASSSFSGGIGETQYF.

The chain links TRBV7-3 to TRBJ2-1; TRBD2 aligns across 8 bases. Looked up from germline, CDR1 is SGHTA and CDR2 is FQGTGA. Unmatched junction bases numbered 18, after V lost 2 bases and J lost 6 bases. This CDR3 has 19 residues. CDR3 nucleotides: TGTGCCAGCAGCTTAGGACCGGGACTCAGTGGAGCGGGAGTCAATGAGCAGTTCTTC. Its translation: CASSLGPGLSGAGVNEQFF.

CDR3 DNA: TGTGCCAGCAGTATCAACAGGGGGCGGGAATCCTACGAGCAGTACTTC. Translating gives CASSINRGRESYEQYF. V usage is TRBV7-8 and J usage is TRBJ2-7; 9 nucleotides match TRBD1. This CDR3 is built from 16 residues. V was pared by 6 bases and J by 1 base, with 10 bases of the junction left unmatched. The germline CDR1 and CDR2 sequences are SGHVS and FQNEAQ. The entire variable domain, with the rest obtained from reference TRBV7-8 and TRBJ2-7, is as follows: GAGVSQSPRYKVAKRGQDVALRCDPISGHVSLFWYQQALGQGPEFLTYFQNEAQLDKSGLPSDRFFAERPEGSVSTLKIQRTQQEDSAVYLCASSINRGRESYEQYFGPGTRLTVT.

The rearrangement links TRBV7-6 to TRBJ2-7; 8 nucleotides agree with TRBD1. CDR1 and CDR2 from the germline V gene are SGHVS and FNYEAQ. The CDR3 is 15 amino acids. V dropped 7 bases and J dropped 0; count of bases not matched to a gene: 8. CDR3 protein: CASTTTGDSSYEQYF. Here the CDR3 DNA reads TGTGCCAGCACCACGACAGGGGACAGCTCCTACGAGCAGTACTTC. The variable domain in full, completed from reference TRBV7-6 and TRBJ2-7, reads GAGVSQSPRYKVTKRGQDVALRCDPISGHVSLYWYRQALGQGPEFLTYFNYEAQQDKSGLPNDRFSAERPEGSISTLTIQRTEQRDSAMYRCASTTTGDSSYEQYFGPGTRLTVT.

This clonotype has at least ten counts. The chain uses TRBV6-4 and TRBJ1-1; D not certain. Trimming took off 3 bases at V and 5 bases at J, with 7 bases between the two ends. CDR1 and CDR2 from the germline V gene are MRHNA and SNTAGT. The CDR3 covers 12 residues. The CDR3 coding sequence is TGTGCCAGCAGTGAAGGGATGACTGAAGCTTTCTTT. It translates to CASSEGMTEAFF.

In the case of this clonotype: One junction end disagrees with the germline gene, perhaps due to a read error. The chain is built from TRBV15 and TRBJ1-4, with D possibly TRBD1 on 5 matching bases. The CDR3 covers 15 residues. Germline loops: CDR1 LNHNV, CDR2 YYDKDF (reference sequence). The CDR3 protein is CATSRVRGLGEELFF. The DNA of the CDR3 is TGTGCCACCAGCAGAGTACGGGGGTTAGGTGAAGAACTGTTTTTT.

The sample holds one count of this clonotype. Since the CDR3 does not end with the conserved phenylalanine or tryptophan, this likely comes from a read error. The chain recombines TRBV7-9 with TRBJ2-5; D possibly corresponds to TRBD2 (6 bases). The V gene's germline CDR1 is SEHNR and CDR2 FQNEAQ (reference sequence). The ends were cut back, 5 bases at V and 4 bases at J, with 14 bases in the middle. CDR3 length: 14 residues. CDR3 sequence reads: CASSTQGGGETQYL. Here the CDR3 DNA reads TGTGCCAGCAGCACCCAGGGAGGAGGAGAGACCCAGTACCTC.

The V and J genes are TRBV10-2 and TRBJ1-6; D call uncertain. Germline V gene sequence: CDR1 WSHSY, CDR2 SAAADI. CDR3 length: 15 amino acids. The ends were cut back, 6 bases at V and 1 base at J, with 10 bases in the middle. The CDR3 reads CASSETSSYNSPLHF. CDR3 sequence (DNA): TGCGCCAGCAGCGAGACCTCTTCCTATAATTCACCCCTCCACTTT.

The rearrangement links TRBV5-1 to TRBJ1-2; 10 positions agree with TRBD1. Germline V gene lookup returns CDR1 SGHRS and CDR2 YFSETQ. The CDR3 has 13 amino acids. V lost 4 bases, J lost 7 bases, and 4 bases stayed unmatched. The CDR3 loop is CASSEGQGGGYTF. The DNA for the CDR3 is TGCGCCAGCAGCGAAGGACAGGGGGGTGGCTACACCTTC.